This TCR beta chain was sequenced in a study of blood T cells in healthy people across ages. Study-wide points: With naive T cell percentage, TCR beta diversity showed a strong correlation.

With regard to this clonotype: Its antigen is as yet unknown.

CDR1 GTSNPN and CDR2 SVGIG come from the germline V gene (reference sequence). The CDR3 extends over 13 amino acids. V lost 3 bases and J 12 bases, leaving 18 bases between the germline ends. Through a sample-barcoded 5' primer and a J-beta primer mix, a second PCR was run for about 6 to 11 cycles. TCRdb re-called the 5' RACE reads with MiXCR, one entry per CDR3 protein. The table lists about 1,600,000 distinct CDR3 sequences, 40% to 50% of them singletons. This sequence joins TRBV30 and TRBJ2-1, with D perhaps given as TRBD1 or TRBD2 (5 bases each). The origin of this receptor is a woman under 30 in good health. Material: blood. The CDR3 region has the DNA TGTGCCTGGAGGGCCGGGACCTCCAACGGGCAGTTCTTC. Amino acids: CAWRAGTSNGQFF.